This T cell receptor beta chain emerged from a study of breast tumors, draining lymph nodes, adjacent tissues. The germline gives CDR1 SGHRS, CDR2 YFSETQ. V shed 4 bases and J shed 2 bases, with 18 bases lying between them. The length of the CDR3 is 17 residues. The lymph nodes were axillary draining lymph nodes from breast cancer patients. MiXCR, applied by TCRdb to the multiplex PCR reads, yields one record per CDR3 protein. The profile shows around 300,000 distinct CDR3 sequences, 30% to 35% of them singletons. At least ten counts were recorded for this clonotype. This TCR derives from a female donor with breast cancer. Some clones in this sample may be carry-over from other donors' samples. This chain uses TRBV5-1 with TRBJ1-4; TRBD1 is a possible D gene (6 bases). Material: axillary lymph node tissue. The CDR3 sequence is CASSKGSVGHTNEKLFF. The CDR3 DNA reads TGCGCCAGCAGCAAAGGGTCAGTGGGACACACTAATGAAAAACTGTTTTTT.